This note documents a single T cell receptor beta chain sequence. The antigen is not known. PCR was performed using 60 Vbeta and 13 Jbeta primers. Sequencing used immunoSEQ multiplex PCR; TCRdb keeps in-frame clones, though not all of them. Among almost 200,000 clones listed, around three quarters were seen once. The data derive from a study of cytomegalovirus exposure and HLA in healthy donors. General observations from the study: With DRB1 most and HLA-C fewest, TCR association rates differed between HLA loci in a later analysis. Accurate prediction of most subjects' HLA-A and HLA-B alleles from TCR beta sequences was reported.

In germline, CDR1 is SGHRS, CDR2 YFSETQ. The V and J ends lost 0 bases and 3 bases, in that order; junction bases with no gene match: 5. This CDR3 spans 16 amino acids. The receptor comes from a young man in good health and CMV-seronegative. The specimen was PBMCs. The chain is built from TRBV5-1 and TRBJ2-7, with 11 bases aligning to TRBD2. For the CDR3, the DNA is TGCGCCAGCAGCTTGGAGCCGGGACTAGCGGACTACGAGCAGTACTTC. Encoded protein: CASSLEPGLADYEQYF.